This is a list of T cell receptor beta chains from one sample in a study of regulatory T cells in long-lasting Graves disease. TCRdb recomputed calls from the multiplex PCR reads with MiXCR, one row per CDR3 protein. The repertoire consists of a few hundred thousand distinct CDR3 sequences, with 20% to 25% occurring once and the leading ten covering 26%. Sequenced here: peripheral blood mononuclear cells (PBMCs), sampled when the disease was refractory, from a patient treated with antithyroid drugs. The receptors derive from a female donor with Graves disease. Each CDR3 is given with its conserved first and last residue. Fields, in order: D gene, J gene, V gene, CDR3 protein. D genes are given only for firm matches.

TRBD2 TRBJ2-7 TRBV5-1 CASSEILAGSTYEQYF
- TRBJ2-1 TRBV5-1 CASSLASGRPYNEQFF
- TRBJ1-1 TRBV11-2 CASSPNRRRLVNTEAFF
TRBD1 TRBJ2-5 TRBV7-9 CASSLTGEQETQYF
TRBD2 TRBJ2-3 TRBV6-1 CASSPSGRTDTQYF
TRBD1 TRBJ1-1 TRBV2 CASSRRQGMNTEAFF
- TRBJ2-7 TRBV29-1 CSVRASSYEQYF
- TRBJ2-2 TRBV29-1 CSVDPGDHSPGELFF
- TRBJ1-3 TRBV7-8 CASSLLVNSGNTIYF
- TRBJ1-1 TRBV19 CASSIRSGRGLTEAFF
- TRBJ2-7 TRBV29-1 CSVELPGTYEQYF
- TRBJ1-3 TRBV30 CAWSQTHSGNTIYF
- TRBJ2-4 TRBV30 CAWRDGVAKNIQYF
- TRBJ2-5 TRBV29-1 CSVSLETQYF
- TRBJ1-1 TRBV19 CASSISGRPLNTEAFF
- TRBJ2-7 TRBV5-1 CASSPARFYEQYF
TRBD2 TRBJ2-5 TRBV18 CASSPALAGAETQYF
- TRBJ2-2 TRBV7-2 CASSLTQGATGELFF
- TRBJ2-2 TRBV20-1 CSASITGTNTGELFF
TRBD1 TRBJ1-2 TRBV28 CASSLGTGSYGYGYTF
- TRBJ1-5 TRBV28 CASSFRAQPQHF
TRBD2 TRBJ2-2 TRBV6-1 CASRGLAGNAGELFF
TRBD2 TRBJ2-7 TRBV28 CATRLGRDYLYEQYF
TRBD1 TRBJ2-7 TRBV6-2/TRBV6-3 CASSFSRDRGSYEQYF
- TRBJ2-1 TRBV6-2/TRBV6-3 CASSYSLQQFF
- TRBJ1-5 TRBV2 CASSEARGVQPQHF
TRBD2 TRBJ2-7 TRBV7-6 CASSSVAGGPHEQYF
- TRBJ2-5 TRBV25-1 CASSEFGGETQYF
- TRBJ2-3 TRBV12-5 CASARGGTDTQYF
- TRBJ1-3 TRBV19 CASRQSSGNTIYF
- TRBJ2-7 TRBV11-3 CASRGPGSYEQYF
- TRBJ2-2 TRBV7-8 CASSLRHKTVTGELFF
- TRBJ2-7 TRBV19 CASSITAGMHEQYF
- TRBJ2-7 TRBV6-1 CASRASEGASGVKQYF
- TRBJ1-4 TRBV15 CATSRSLIPSPVATNEKLFF
- TRBJ1-1 TRBV5-6 CASSLKTEPNTEAFF
TRBD2 TRBJ2-1 TRBV7-8 CASSLGRGGRIAGYEQFF
- TRBJ1-3 TRBV12-3/TRBV12-4 CASSLQTGGNTIYF
TRBD2 TRBJ2-3 TRBV5-6 CASSWGGKLTDTQYF
TRBD1 TRBJ2-7 TRBV28 CASVGGDEQYF
- TRBJ1-5 TRBV12-3/TRBV12-4 CASSFGQSYNQPQHF
- TRBJ2-1 TRBV28 CASTSVRTIDEQFF
- TRBJ1-4 TRBV20-1 CSARDDGRGRTNEKLFF
- TRBJ1-2 TRBV2 CASLLAGLDYGYTF
TRBD1 TRBJ1-5 TRBV5-8 CASSLGQGVSSRNQPQHF
TRBD1 TRBJ2-7 TRBV5-1 CASSIGRLGQGYDEQYF
- TRBJ1-1 TRBV15 CATSSGHLRGSTEAFF
TRBD1 TRBJ1-2 TRBV2 CASTGDRAAFYGYTF
- TRBJ1-2 TRBV18 CASSPSRDGAYGYTF